Following are 17 T cell receptor beta chains from one sample sequenced in a study of cytomegalovirus exposure and HLA in healthy donors. PCR was performed using 60 Vbeta and 13 Jbeta primers. Assay used: immunoSEQ multiplex PCR; TCRdb lists only in-frame clones, some missing. The sample includes some 120,000 clones, roughly 74% of them seen just once. The source material was PBMCs. These receptors all stem from a woman in her 50s in good health and CMV-seropositive.

The rearrangement uses TRBV6-1 and TRBJ2-3; 8 positions agree with TRBD2. Trimming removed 6 bases from V and 0 bases from J; junction bases left unmatched: 2. CDR1 MNHNS and CDR2 SASEGT come from the germline V gene. CDR3 size: 14 residues. The chain's CDR3 is CASRVAGSTDTQYF. The CDR3, as DNA: TGTGCCAGCAGGGTAGCGGGGAGCACAGATACGCAGTATTTT.

The chain has TRBV2 and TRBJ2-1; 9 bases are a match to TRBD1. CDR3 length: 16 amino acids. J gave up 9 bases and V 6 bases, and 15 bases lay outside the gene matches. Germline CDR1 reads SNHLY; CDR2 reads FYNNEI. The CDR3 region is CASRPGQGTTSGEQFF. The CDR3 DNA sequence: TGTGCCAGCAGGCCGGGACAGGGAACGACCAGCGGTGAGCAGTTCTTC.

This clone was detected a few times. This sequence joins TRBV11-3 and TRBJ2-7; the D gene is possibly TRBD2 (6 bases). The V gene lost 2 bases and the J gene lost 2 bases, with 10 bases spanning the gap. The germline V gene has CDR1 SGHNT and CDR2 YENEEA. There are 14 residues in the CDR3. The CDR3 nucleotides are TGTGCCAGCAGCTTATTTAGCGGCGCCTACGAGCAGTACTTC. It is translated as CASSLFSGAYEQYF.

This clone was observed a single time. The chain recombines TRBV5-5 with TRBJ2-5; D is perhaps TRBD1 (5 bases). Germline V gives CDR1 SGHKS, CDR2 YYEKEE (reference sequence). This CDR3 comprises 15 residues. The V end lost 0 bases, the J end lost 6 bases, and 15 bases lay between the germline ends. The DNA of the CDR3 is TGTGCCAGCAGCTTGGTAGTTGGCGACAGCCAGACCCAGTACTTC. Its translation is CASSLVVGDSQTQYF.

This clone appeared a few times. J is TRBJ2-1 and V is TRBV1; TRBD2, the table's D call, lacks a check against the DNA. TRBV1 is a listed pseudogene. The CDR3 runs to 15 residues. CDR3 DNA sequence: TGCACCAGCAGCCGCGACTCGAGCTCCTACAATGAGCAGTTCTTC. Its translation is CTSSRDSSSYNEQFF.

This clone was seen more than once but under ten times. This CDR3 is CASSLTGKGEQYF. CDR3 DNA: TGTGCCAGCAGCCTGACAGGGAAAGGCGAGCAGTACTTC. V gene TRBV5-5 combines with J gene TRBJ2-7, with TRBD1 matching over 7 bases. V trimming: 4 bases; J trimming: 6 bases; junction bases outside the gene matches: 7. Germline lookup yields CDR1 SGHKS and CDR2 YYEKEE (reference sequence). The CDR3 sequence is 13 residues long.

V is TRBV14 and J is TRBJ2-1; 7 bases align to TRBD2. Germline values: CDR1 SGHDN, CDR2 FVKESK. The CDR3 has 13 residues. J was trimmed by 7 bases and V by 4 bases; bases with no gene match: 4. The CDR3, as DNA: TGTGCCAGCAGCCGGGGAGGGAGGAATGAGCAGTTCTTC. It translates to CASSRGGRNEQFF.

This clone has more than one count but fewer than ten. The chain has TRBV6-1 and TRBJ1-4; a weak D match, TRBD1 (6 bases). This CDR3 has 14 residues. From germline, CDR1 is MNHNS and CDR2 SASEGT. With 6 bases removed from V and 4 bases from J, the gap between germline ends came to 12 bases. The CDR3 DNA is TGTGCCAGCAGCGCCGACAGGAGTAATGAAAAACTGTTTTTT. Its protein product is CASSADRSNEKLFF.

The chain links TRBV29-1 to TRBJ2-5, with 8 bases matching TRBD2. The CDR3 loop spans 14 amino acids. Germline-derived CDR1 and CDR2 are SQVTM and ANQGSEA. Trimming cost V 3 bases and J 1 base; bases outside gene matches: 4. The DNA of the CDR3 is TGCAGCGTTGATGCGGGGGGAATCCAAGAGACCCAGTACTTC. Its protein product is CSVDAGGIQETQYF.

This clone was detected a few times. This chain joins TRBV5-5 and TRBJ1-2; no clear D gene. The ends were cut back, 0 bases at V and 4 bases at J, with 7 bases in the middle. This CDR3 contains 13 residues. Germline CDR1 reads SGHKS; CDR2 reads YYEKEE (reference sequence). The CDR3 sequence: CASSLDSTYGYTF. In DNA, the CDR3 is TGTGCCAGCAGCTTGGACAGCACCTATGGCTACACCTTC.

The V call is TRBV2, the J call TRBJ2-2; D unclear. Germline CDR1 is SNHLY and CDR2 is FYNNEI. Deletions cut 1 base from V and 6 bases from J, with 6 bases between. This CDR3 contains 13 residues. The CDR3 coding sequence is TGTGCCAGCAGTGAAGTGGCATCCGGGGAGCTGTTTTTT. Amino acids: CASSEVASGELFF. Using reference TRBV2 and TRBJ2-2 for the parts outside the CDR3, the full variable domain is EPEVTQTPSHQVTQMGQEVILRCVPISNHLYFYWYRQILGQKVEFLVSFYNNEISEKSEIFDDQFSVERPDGSNFTLKIRSTKLEDSAMYFCASSEVASGELFFGEGSRLTVL.

The rearrangement links TRBV27 to TRBJ2-7; no firm D call. V lost 2 bases and J 2 bases, leaving 13 bases between the germline ends. CDR1 and CDR2 (germline): MNHEY, SMNVEV (reference sequence). CDR3 length: 15 amino acids. Written as DNA, the CDR3 is TGTGCCAGCAGTTTAAGCCCTTTGGGCGCCTACGAGCAGTACTTC. Residues: CASSLSPLGAYEQYF.

In this sample, this clone turned up a few times. The CDR3 DNA reads as TGTGCCAGCAGCTTTGGGGGGGCCGGGGAAAAACTGTTTTTT. Residues: CASSFGGAGEKLFF. The genes are TRBV7-6 and TRBJ1-4, with a possible D match to TRBD1 (6 bases). Deletions cut 3 bases from V and 8 bases from J, with 13 bases between. From germline, CDR1 is SGHVS and CDR2 FNYEAQ. This CDR3 comprises 14 residues.

The chain is built from TRBV4-3 and TRBJ2-7; the D gene is possibly TRBD2 (5 bases). V shed 4 bases and J shed 2 bases, with 9 bases lying between them. CDR3 size: 13 residues. Germline-derived CDR1 and CDR2 are LGHNA and YSLEER. The CDR3 nucleotides read TGCGCCAGCAGCCTCGGGGTCGCCTACGAGCAGTACTTC. The encoded protein is CASSLGVAYEQYF.

This clone has only a few counts. V is TRBV5-6 and J is TRBJ2-7; 7 nucleotides agree with TRBD1. Germline CDR1 and CDR2: SGHDT and YYEEEE. V was pared by 4 bases and J by 2 bases, with 3 bases of the junction left unmatched. This CDR3 spans 13 amino acids. CDR3: CASSTDRTYEQYF. The CDR3 DNA sequence: TGTGCCAGCAGCACGGACAGGACCTACGAGCAGTACTTC.

The chain carries TRBV6-1 and TRBJ1-1; D perhaps matches TRBD1 (6 bases). CDR1 and CDR2 from the germline V gene are MNHNS and SASEGT. Trimming left V 4 bases short and J 1 base short, with 10 bases between. The CDR3 sequence is 14 residues long. Here the CDR3 reads CASSASTGNTEAFF. CDR3 DNA sequence: TGTGCCAGCAGTGCCTCGACAGGGAACACTGAAGCTTTCTTT.

The CDR3 nucleotides are TGTGCCAGCTCTCAAGGGACTATACCTAACTATGGCTACACCTTC. Amino acids: CASSQGTIPNYGYTF. The gene calls are TRBV18 and TRBJ1-2; D is possibly TRBD1 (5 bases). This CDR3 comprises 15 residues. The V gene lost 6 bases and the J gene lost 0 bases, with 14 bases spanning the gap. Germline V gives CDR1 KGHSH, CDR2 LQKENI.